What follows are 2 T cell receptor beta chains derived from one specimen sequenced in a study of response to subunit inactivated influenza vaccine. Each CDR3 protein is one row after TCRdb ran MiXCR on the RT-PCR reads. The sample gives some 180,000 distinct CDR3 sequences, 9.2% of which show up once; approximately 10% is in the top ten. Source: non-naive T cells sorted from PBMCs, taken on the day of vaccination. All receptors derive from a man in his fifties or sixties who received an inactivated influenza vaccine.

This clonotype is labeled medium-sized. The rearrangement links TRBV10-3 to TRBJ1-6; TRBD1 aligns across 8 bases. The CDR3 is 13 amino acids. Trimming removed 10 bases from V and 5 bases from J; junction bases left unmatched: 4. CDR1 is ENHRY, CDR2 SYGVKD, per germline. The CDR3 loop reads CASKTGDNSPLHF. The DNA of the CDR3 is TGTGCCAGCAAGACAGGGGATAATTCACCCCTCCACTTT.

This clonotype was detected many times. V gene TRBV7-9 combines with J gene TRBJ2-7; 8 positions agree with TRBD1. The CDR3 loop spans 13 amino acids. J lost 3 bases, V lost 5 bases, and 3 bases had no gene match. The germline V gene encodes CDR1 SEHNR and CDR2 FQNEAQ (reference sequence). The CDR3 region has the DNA TGTGCCAGCAGCATCGGACAGGGCTACGAGCAGTACTTC. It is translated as CASSIGQGYEQYF.